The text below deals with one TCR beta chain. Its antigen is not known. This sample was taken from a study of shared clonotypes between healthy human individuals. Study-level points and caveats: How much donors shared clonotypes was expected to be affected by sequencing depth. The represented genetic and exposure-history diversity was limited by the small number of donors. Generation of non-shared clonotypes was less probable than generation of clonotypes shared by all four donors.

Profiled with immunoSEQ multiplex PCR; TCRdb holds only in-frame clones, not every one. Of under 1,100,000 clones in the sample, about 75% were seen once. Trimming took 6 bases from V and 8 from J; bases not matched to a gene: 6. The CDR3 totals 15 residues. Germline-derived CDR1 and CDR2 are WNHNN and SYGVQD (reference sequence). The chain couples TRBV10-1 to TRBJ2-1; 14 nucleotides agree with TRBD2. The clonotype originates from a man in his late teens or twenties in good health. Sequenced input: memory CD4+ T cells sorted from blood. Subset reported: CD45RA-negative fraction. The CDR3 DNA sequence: TGCGCCAGCAGAGGACTAGCGGGGGGAGGGGATGAGCAGTTCTTC. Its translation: CASRGLAGGGDEQFF.